This is a list of T cell receptor beta chains from one sample in a study of regulatory T cells in long-lasting Graves disease. Using its own MiXCR run on the multiplex PCR reads, TCRdb lists one record per CDR3 protein. Here the sample spans approximately 400,000 distinct CDR3 sequences, over 14% being singletons. This same sample was also taken into another study, of T cells in Graves' hyperthyroidism and ophthalmopathy.

The starting material was peripheral blood mononuclear cells (PBMCs), obtained at new diagnosis, from a patient treated with antithyroid drugs. The receptors derive from a woman between 40 and 55 years old with Graves disease. The CDR3 runs from the conserved cysteine through the conserved F or W. A D gene is named only where the DNA matches it firmly. Expanded clones are given a class, and other clones once, few, many or no size at all.

V	J	length	D	size	DNA	CDR3
TRBV7-8	TRBJ1-2	15	TRBD1	many	TGTGCCAGCAGCTTACCCAGGGGGGGTAACTATGGCTACACCTTC	CASSLPRGGNYGYTF
TRBV4-1	TRBJ2-6	17	NA	NA	TGCGCCAGCAGCCAAGAATGGAGGGGAACTGGGGCCAACGTCCTGACTTTC	CASSQEWRGTGANVLTF
TRBV6-1	TRBJ2-7	12	NA	NA	TGTGCCAGCAGTGAAGCAATGCGTGAGCAGTACTTC	CASSEAMREQYF
TRBV20-1	TRBJ2-7	14	TRBD2	few	TGCAGTGCCAGGAGGCGGGAGTCTCCCTACGAGCAGTACTTC	CSARRRESPYEQYF
TRBV15	TRBJ2-7	15	TRBD2	NA	TGTGCCACCAGCAGTAAGCGGGAGGGCCTTTGGGAGCAGTGCTTC	CATSSKREGLWEQCF
TRBV6-2/TRBV6-3	TRBJ2-3	14	NA	many	TGTGCCAGCAGTACTAGTCCTAGCACAGATACGCAGTATTTT	CASSTSPSTDTQYF
TRBV6-1	TRBJ2-7	12	TRBD2	NA	TGTGCCAGCAGAACTAGCGACGACGAGCAGTACTTC	CASRTSDDEQYF
TRBV11-2	TRBJ1-4	14	NA	many	TGTGCCAGCAGCTTCAGTGGCTATAATGAAAAACTGTTTTTT	CASSFSGYNEKLFF
TRBV7-2	TRBJ1-4	13	NA	many	TGTGCCAGCAGCTGGAGGGAGGGGGAAAAACTGTTTTTT	CASSWREGEKLFF
TRBV24-1	TRBJ2-3	15	NA	many	TGTGCCACCAGTGGATCGGCCACGGGAGCAGATACGCAGTATTTT	CATSGSATGADTQYF
TRBV5-1	TRBJ2-5	15	NA	many	TGCGCCAGCAGCTTTAGTGGACAGTCGCAAGAGACCCAGTACTTC	CASSFSGQSQETQYF
TRBV6-1	TRBJ1-2	15	NA	NA	TGTGCCAGCATTGGGGCAGGTTCCCGCCCCTATGGCTACACCTTC	CASIGAGSRPYGYTF
TRBV2	TRBJ2-5	14	TRBD2	many	TGTGCCAGCAGGGGGCTAGCGGTTCAAGAGACCCAGTACTTC	CASRGLAVQETQYF
TRBV27	TRBJ2-1	14	NA	many	TGTGCCAGCGGCCTAGTATGGCGGGATAATGAGCAGTTCTTC	CASGLVWRDNEQFF
TRBV10-3	TRBJ1-1	14	NA	few	TGTGCCATCAGTGGGGCAGGGAGGGACACTGAAGCTTTCTTT	CAISGAGRDTEAFF
TRBV11-2	TRBJ2-3	15	TRBD1	many	TGTGCCAGCAGCGGGGGGCAGGGGGCGTCAGATACGCAGTATTTT	CASSGGQGASDTQYF
TRBV12-3/TRBV12-4	TRBJ1-1	14	TRBD1	many	TGTGCCAGCAGTTTTGGGACAGGGTCTTTCGAAGCTTTCTTT	CASSFGTGSFEAFF
TRBV28	TRBJ1-2	16	NA	many	TGTGCCAGCAGTCCCACTGGCCGGGGAGGCAGGGATGGCTACACCTTC	CASSPTGRGGRDGYTF
TRBV11-2	TRBJ2-7	17	TRBD1	many	TGTGCCAGCAGCTTTGCTTACCCCCGGGACAGAGAATACGAGCAGTACTTC	CASSFAYPRDREYEQYF
TRBV29-1	TRBJ2-7	13	NA	many	TGCAGCGTTGAAGATGGTGATTTGAACGAGCAGTACTTC	CSVEDGDLNEQYF
TRBV2	TRBJ2-5	15	NA	many	TGTGCCAGCAGTGTAGGGACAACCGGGGGAGAGACCCAGTACTTC	CASSVGTTGGETQYF
TRBV19	TRBJ2-7	13	NA	NA	TGTGCCAGTAGTATCAGACCTGACTACGAGCAGTACTTC	CASSIRPDYEQYF
TRBV28	TRBJ2-1	15	TRBD2	many	TGTGCCAGCAAGGAGAGCGGGAGCTCCTACAATGAGCAGTTCTTC	CASKESGSSYNEQFF
TRBV2	TRBJ1-3	13	NA	many	TGTGCCAGCAGTGAGTGGTCTGGAAACACCATATATTTT	CASSEWSGNTIYF
TRBV14	TRBJ2-5	15	NA	many	TGTGCCAGCAGCCACCTGTTACAGGGTCAAGAGACCCAGTACTTC	CASSHLLQGQETQYF
TRBV11-2	TRBJ2-3	15	TRBD2	many	TGTGCCAGCAGCTTAGCAGCGGGAGAAACAGATACGCAGTATTTT	CASSLAAGETDTQYF
TRBV28	TRBJ2-6	15	NA	many	TGTGCCAGCAGTTTAGGCAGGCCTGGGGCCAACGTCCTGACTTTC	CASSLGRPGANVLTF
TRBV20-1	TRBJ2-1	14	NA	many	TGCAGTGCAGCTCCCGGGACCCCTGGGTCGGAGCAGTTCTTC	CSAAPGTPGSEQFF
TRBV11-2	TRBJ2-7	16	NA	many	TGTGCCAGCAGCTTAATTCGGTTTATTGGGGTCTACGAGCAGTACTTC	CASSLIRFIGVYEQYF
TRBV12-3/TRBV12-4	TRBJ1-1	14	NA	many	TGTGCCAGCAGTTCCGGGCGGCCGGGGTTTGGAGCTTTCTTT	CASSSGRPGFGAFF
TRBV13	TRBJ2-5	13	NA	NA	TGTGCCAGCAAACCTAGCGCGCAAGAGACCCAGTACTTC	CASKPSAQETQYF
TRBV19	TRBJ2-1	16	TRBD2	NA	TGTGCCAGTAGTACCCTAGCGGGAGGTCTGAGGAATGAGCAGTTCTTC	CASSTLAGGLRNEQFF
TRBV27	TRBJ2-1	12	NA	few	TGTGCCAGCAGTTACGGGTACAATGAGCAGTTCTTC	CASSYGYNEQFF
TRBV28	TRBJ1-4	15	TRBD1	many	TGTGCCAGCAGCCCCCGGGGGCAGGGGGGTGAAAAACTGTTTTTT	CASSPRGQGGEKLFF